The 24 T cell receptor beta chains below were found in one sample sequenced in a study of T cell changes during pregnancy in multiple sclerosis. Only in-frame clones appear in the TCRdb table, and some are missing; sequencing was by immunoSEQ multiplex PCR. The sample lists about 100,000 clones; more than 80% were seen once. Sequenced material: peripheral blood, taken in the second trimester of pregnancy. The receptors here all came from a female donor with multiple sclerosis, enrolled in a pregnancy study.

The chain carries TRBV2 and TRBJ2-5, with 11 bases aligning to TRBD1. The CDR3 consists of 15 residues. The germline V gene has CDR1 SNHLY and CDR2 FYNNEI. Trimming took 7 bases from V and 4 from J; bases not matched to a gene: 8. The CDR3 nucleotides read TGTGCCAGCACCTCGCCCGGGACAGGGGGAGAGACCCAGTACTTC. This sequence encodes CASTSPGTGGETQYF.

The chain uses TRBV4-1 and TRBJ1-2, with 8 positions matching TRBD1. J lost 6 bases, V lost 3 bases, and 9 bases had no gene match. The V gene's germline CDR1 is MGHRA and CDR2 YSYEKL. The CDR3 has 15 amino acids. The CDR3 nucleotides are TGCGCCAGCAGCCATACCGACCAGGGGGCGGATGGCTACACCTTC. It specifies CASSHTDQGADGYTF.

The chain carries TRBV5-1 and TRBJ2-7, with TRBD2 identical over 12 bases. The germline CDR1 and CDR2 sequences are SGHRS and YFSETQ. The ends lost 3 bases at V and 2 bases at J; junction bases unmatched: 0. CDR3 length: 14 residues. CDR3 DNA sequence: TGCGCCAGCAGCTCTAGCGGGGGGGCCTACGAGCAGTACTTC. Translation: CASSSSGGAYEQYF.

The chain is built from TRBV5-6 and TRBJ1-5; 11 bases line up with TRBD1. The CDR3 has 15 amino acids. V shed 4 bases, J shed 6 bases, and the junction held 6 bases outside the gene matches. Germline values: CDR1 SGHDT, CDR2 YYEEEE. CDR3 bases: TGTGCCAGCAGCGACGGACAGGGGGCGGGTCAGCCCCAGCATTTT. Encoded protein: CASSDGQGAGQPQHF.

CDR3 sequence reads: CASSGAGGGNIAFF. Here the CDR3 DNA reads TGTGCCAGCAGTGGGGCAGGGGGCGGTAATATAGCTTTCTTT. This chain uses TRBV6-1 with TRBJ1-1; 8 bases match TRBD1. There are 14 residues in the CDR3. Unmatched junction bases numbered 11, after V lost 4 bases and J lost 10 bases. Looked up from germline, CDR1 is MNHNS and CDR2 is SASEGT.

This clone appeared once. The chain has TRBV9 and TRBJ2-7; 10 bases fit TRBD2. The germline gives CDR1 SGDLS, CDR2 YYNGEE. V lost 0 bases and J lost 3; bases outside the gene matches: 6. The CDR3 is made up of 16 amino acids. The CDR3 bases are TGTGCCAGCAGCGTAGCTACGACTAGCGGGCTCTACGAGCAGTACTTC. As protein: CASSVATTSGLYEQYF.

This clone appeared a single time. As DNA, the CDR3 is TGTGCCAGTAATCATAGGACAGAGAACTATGGCTACACCTTC. It specifies CASNHRTENYGYTF. This chain links TRBV19 with TRBJ1-2; D possibly corresponds to TRBD1 (6 bases). Germline assignment: CDR1 LNHDA and CDR2 SQIVND (reference sequence). The CDR3 is 14 residues long. The germline V and J ends were trimmed by 7 bases and 2 bases, with 14 bases remaining between them.

The chain is built from TRBV7-2 and TRBJ2-1; D possibly corresponds to TRBD2 (5 bases). The V and J ends lost 4 bases and 4 bases respectively, with 14 bases between them. CDR1 and CDR2 from the germline V gene are SGHTA and FQGNSA. The CDR3 covers 15 residues. CDR3 bases: TGTGCCAGCAGCTCGGTGGCTAGCACTTACAATGAGCAGTTCTTC. Protein sequence: CASSSVASTYNEQFF.

The CDR3 DNA sequence: TGTGCCAGCAGAGAGACAGGGGGCTCAAACACCATATATTTT. This translates into CASRETGGSNTIYF. The chain links TRBV2 to TRBJ1-3, with TRBD1 matching 10 bases. The CDR3 is made up of 14 amino acids. Losses at the gene ends were 6 bases for V and 6 bases for J; bases not matched to a gene: 5. Germline V lookup: CDR1 SNHLY, CDR2 FYNNEI. The variable domain in full, with the rest retrieved from reference TRBV2 and TRBJ1-3, is EPEVTQTPSHQVTQMGQEVILRCVPISNHLYFYWYRQILGQKVEFLVSFYNNEISEKSEIFDDQFSVERPDGSNFTLKIRSTKLEDSAMYFCASRETGGSNTIYFGEGSWLTVV.

V gene TRBV28 combines with J gene TRBJ1-4, with 7 nucleotides matching TRBD1. The CDR3 loop spans 18 amino acids. With 5 bases clipped from V and 0 bases from J, the junction kept 12 bases outside the gene matches. Germline loops: CDR1 MDHEN, CDR2 SYDVKM. In nucleotides, the CDR3 is TGTGCCAGCAGTGATTCCGGGACAGTCGGTGCAACTAATGAAAAACTGTTTTTT. Protein: CASSDSGTVGATNEKLFF.

This clone is a singleton in its sample. The chain combines TRBV7-9 with TRBJ1-6; D is possibly TRBD1 (6 bases). The V and J ends lost 1 base and 4 bases respectively, with 8 bases between them. The germline gives CDR1 SEHNR, CDR2 FQNEAQ (reference sequence). The CDR3 is made up of 15 amino acids. In DNA, the CDR3 is TGTGCCAGCAGCTTAGACAGGGTTTATAATTCACCCCTCCACTTT. Amino acid sequence: CASSLDRVYNSPLHF.

V and J are TRBV9 and TRBJ1-3; D perhaps matches TRBD1 (5 bases). V shed 0 bases and J shed 0 bases, with 13 bases lying between them. Germline V lookup: CDR1 SGDLS, CDR2 YYNGEE. This CDR3 region has 17 residues. The CDR3 DNA is TGTGCCAGCAGCGTAGCTTTGCAGGGCAACTCTGGAAACACCATATATTTT. This sequence encodes CASSVALQGNSGNTIYF.

This chain joins TRBV27 and TRBJ2-4; 11 bases line up with TRBD2. Germline lookup yields CDR1 MNHEY and CDR2 SMNVEV (reference sequence). The CDR3 loop spans 13 amino acids. The V and J ends lost 9 bases and 6 bases, in that order; junction bases with no gene match: 4. The CDR3 is CASSTSGRNIQYF. The CDR3 DNA reads as TGTGCCAGTTCCACTAGCGGGAGAAACATTCAGTACTTC.

This chain joins TRBV5-1 and TRBJ2-1; D is possibly TRBD1 (5 bases). CDR3 length: 15 residues. Trimming removed 3 bases at V and 6 bases at J, with 16 bases between. CDR1 SGHRS and CDR2 YFSETQ come from the germline V gene. DNA of the CDR3: TGCGCCAGCAGCTGGGGCCCCCCCGGAGCCAATGAGCAGTTCTTC. Translated, it gives CASSWGPPGANEQFF.

The chain joins TRBV28 to TRBJ2-7; no definite D call. Germline CDR1 MDHEN, CDR2 SYDVKM. Trimming took off 6 bases at V and 6 bases at J, with 15 bases between the two ends. This CDR3 has 13 residues. This chain's CDR3 is CASSPLSNFEQYF. CDR3 bases: TGTGCCAGCAGCCCTCTTTCTAACTTCGAGCAGTACTTC.

The CDR3, as DNA: TGTGCCAGTTTACAGGGGGTTAACACTGAAGCTTTCTTT. Translating it yields CASLQGVNTEAFF. The chain recombines TRBV25-1 with TRBJ1-1; 8 bases line up with TRBD1. The CDR3 runs 13 residues. The V gene end was trimmed by 9 bases and the J gene end by 2 bases; junction bases not matched to a gene: 5. Germline V gene lookup returns CDR1 MGHDK and CDR2 SYGVNS.

The gene calls are TRBV19 and TRBJ2-3, with a tentative D call TRBD2 (6 bases). The CDR3 runs 13 residues. The ends were cut back, 3 bases at V and 3 bases at J, with 7 bases in the middle. Looked up from germline, CDR1 is LNHDA and CDR2 is SQIVND (reference sequence). CDR3 residues: CASSIRGTDTQYF. CDR3 bases: TGTGCCAGTAGTATCCGGGGGACAGATACGCAGTATTTT.

The chain is built from TRBV30 and TRBJ1-2; no firm D call. The germline V and J ends were trimmed by 5 bases and 1 base, with 23 bases remaining between them. Looked up from germline, CDR1 is GTSNPN and CDR2 is SVGIG (reference sequence). The length of the CDR3 is 17 residues. In nucleotides, the CDR3 is TGTGCCTGGTCCCCCCCCGCAGGAGGGTGGAGTAACTATGGCTACACCTTC. This translates into CAWSPPAGGWSNYGYTF.

V usage is TRBV30 and J usage is TRBJ2-7, with TRBD2 identical over 8 bases. V shed 4 bases and J 5 bases; nucleotides not matched to a gene: 4. Per the germline V gene, CDR1 is GTSNPN and CDR2 is SVGIG (reference sequence). The CDR3 loop spans 12 amino acids. The DNA of the CDR3 is TGTGCCTGGAAGCGGGAGTATCACGAGCAGTACTTC. This encodes CAWKREYHEQYF.

The chain recombines TRBV9 with TRBJ1-2; 9 bases line up with TRBD1. The V gene end was trimmed by 0 bases and the J gene end by 8 bases; junction bases not matched to a gene: 5. The germline V gene encodes CDR1 SGDLS and CDR2 YYNGEE. This CDR3 is 14 amino acids long. This chain's CDR3 is CASSVATGGTGYTF. The CDR3 DNA reads as TGTGCCAGCAGCGTAGCGACAGGGGGTACGGGCTACACCTTC.

V usage is TRBV14 and J usage is TRBJ2-7; 8 bases align to TRBD1. J lost 7 bases, V lost 4 bases, and 9 bases had no gene match. The CDR3 covers 14 residues. Germline CDR1 reads SGHDN; CDR2 reads FVKESK. In DNA, the CDR3 is TGTGCCAGCAGCCCGTTCCAGGGGGCGCTTGAGCAGTACTTC. This translates into CASSPFQGALEQYF.

The chain carries TRBV9 and TRBJ2-3; maybe TRBD2 (5 bases). Trimming took off 2 bases at V and 3 bases at J, with 10 bases between the two ends. Germline loops: CDR1 SGDLS, CDR2 YYNGEE. The CDR3 runs to 14 residues. CDR3 sequence: CASSVGERTDTQYF. CDR3 DNA: TGTGCCAGCAGCGTCGGGGAAAGGACAGATACGCAGTATTTT.

V and J are TRBV28 and TRBJ1-2, with TRBD1 matching 7 bases. The germline V gene encodes CDR1 MDHEN and CDR2 SYDVKM. V lost 6 bases, J lost 4 bases, and 8 bases stayed unmatched. This CDR3 has 14 amino acids. The chain's CDR3 is CASRPGQPIYGYTF. CDR3 DNA: TGTGCCAGCAGGCCGGGACAGCCGATCTATGGCTACACCTTC.

V usage is TRBV29-1 and J usage is TRBJ2-7; 7 bases agree with TRBD1. Trimming cost V 6 bases and J 1 base; bases outside gene matches: 9. In germline, CDR1 is SQVTM, CDR2 ANQGSEA. There are 14 residues in the CDR3. This CDR3 reads CSVCRGQSSYEQYF. The CDR3 DNA is TGCAGCGTGTGTAGGGGACAGAGTTCCTACGAGCAGTACTTC.